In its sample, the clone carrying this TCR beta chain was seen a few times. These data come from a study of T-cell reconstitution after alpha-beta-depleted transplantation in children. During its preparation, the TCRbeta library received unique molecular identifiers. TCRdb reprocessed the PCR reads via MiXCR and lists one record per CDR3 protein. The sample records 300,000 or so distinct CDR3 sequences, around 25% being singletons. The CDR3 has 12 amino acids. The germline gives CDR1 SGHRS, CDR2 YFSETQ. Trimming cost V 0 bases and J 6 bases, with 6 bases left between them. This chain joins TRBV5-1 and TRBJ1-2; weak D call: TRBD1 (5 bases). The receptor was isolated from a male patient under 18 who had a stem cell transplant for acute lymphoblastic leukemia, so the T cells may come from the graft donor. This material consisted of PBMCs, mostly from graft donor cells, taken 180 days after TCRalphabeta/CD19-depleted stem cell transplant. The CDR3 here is CASSLGGDGYTF. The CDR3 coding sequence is TGCGCCAGCAGCTTGGGAGGGGATGGCTACACCTTC. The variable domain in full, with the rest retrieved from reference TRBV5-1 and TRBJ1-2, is KAGVTQTPRYLIKTRGQQVTLSCSPISGHRSVSWYQQTPGQGLQFLFEYFSETQRNKGNFPGRFSGRQFSNSRSEMNVSTLELGDSALYLCASSLGGDGYTFGSGTRLTVV.